Here is one TCR beta chain with its context. This clonotype has just a few counts. What antigen it recognizes has not been identified. No clone much larger than this one lies a single base away; base qualities are absent. PBMCs were isolated by Ficoll-Paque density gradient centrifugation. This sample was taken from a study of T-cell memory formation after mild COVID-19 (dated by TCRdb to the early 2020s). In terms of the full investigation: TCR sequence clusters from the two donors were largely donor specific. In a couple of donors, T-cell clones that expanded and contracted after mild COVID-19 were followed by sequencing TCRalpha and TCRbeta repertoires longitudinally. The cohort was made up of two young adult volunteers, one female and one male, who were previously healthy.

In the germline V gene, CDR1 corresponds to SGHRS and CDR2 to YFSETQ. At the junction V is shortened by 0 bases and J by 13 bases, with 10 bases in between. The CDR3, cysteine through phenylalanine, is 11 amino acids long. Here the CDR3 DNA is all that survives: 33 bases in frame from base 1. Sequencing relied on an Illumina NovaSeq 6000. Using 5'RACE with constant-segment primers, TCRalpha and TCRbeta cDNA libraries were constructed, with sample barcodes and unique molecular identifiers added in the process. Trizol reagent was used to extract RNA from every sample. Library amplification was performed in two PCR steps, and a second sample barcode and Illumina TruSeq adapters were introduced in the second step. Libraries were sequenced on an Illumina NovaSeq with 2 x 150 bp paired-end reads. In the authors' own workflow: The reads were demultiplexed and collapsed into UMI-guided consensus sequences using migec v1.2.7. With mixcr v2.1.11, UMI consensuses were aligned to TRA and TRB V and J templates and assembled into clonotypes. Clonotypes were classified as expanded or contracted when called significant by both edgeR and NoisET, with noise models trained on biological replicates. For edgeR calls, a false discovery rate-adjusted p below 0.01 and a log2 fold-change threshold of 1 were applied. As an exploratory analysis of dynamics, PCA with hierarchical clustering was applied to max-normalized trajectories of the 1000 most abundant clonotypes. Separately sequenced CD4+ and CD8+ repertoires were used to assign a CD4 or CD8 phenotype to each responding clone. TCRdb's own reprocessing of the public reads used fastp at Q25 and MiXCR and kept productive beta chains. Rows with a matching CDR3 protein are joined into one entry that keeps the most common DNA and genes. In this record, the V and J calls reflect TCRdb's handling and not the investigators' own analysis. Counted in this sample were a few hundred thousand distinct CDR3 sequences; around 15% of them appeared once. 22% of the sample goes to the ten largest clones.

Study-wide findings and limitations: Clones contracting from day 15 to 85 had balanced CD4/CD8 phenotypes, while a second wave expanding from day 15 to 37 was biased towards CD4+. The study included only a couple of mild cases, and larger cohorts that include severe cases with pre-infection samples were judged to be necessary. Some responding clones were found in pre-infection memory, which suggests that pre-existing cross-reactive memory T cells took part in the SARS-CoV-2 response. SARS-CoV-2 specificity of the second-wave clones peaking on day 37 was not confirmed. Contracting CD4+ clones were found mainly in CM and EM memory subsets, while CD8+ clones were enriched in EMRA.

Input material: PBMCs or a T cell subset sorted from them (not recorded which). This sequence uses TRBV5-1 and TRBJ2-5; TRBD2 is perhaps the D gene, given 5 matching bases. The sequence came from a young man who had mild COVID-19 (a few samples of this study predate the infection). The sample titles of this study are shuffled in the database, so cell type and time point are left out; the donor was told from shared clones. CDR3 sequence: CASSLESGWYF. At the DNA level, the sequence is TGCGCCAGCAGCTTGGAATCGGGATGGTACTTC.